These 10 T cell receptor beta chains originate from one sample sequenced in a study of blood T cell repertoires in COVID-19. Assay used: immunoSEQ multiplex PCR; TCRdb lists only in-frame clones, some missing. The sample carries about 80,000 clones, 88% recorded once. The sequenced sample consisted of peripheral blood. The receptors here all came from a woman at least 80 years old with acute or convalescent COVID-19.

DNA for the CDR3: TGTGCCACCTCCGGAGGACAGCACAATCAGCCCCAGCATTTT. It translates to CATSGGQHNQPQHF. This rearrangement joins TRBV7-8 to TRBJ1-5, with D perhaps TRBD1 (6 bases). The CDR3 totals 14 residues. Germline values: CDR1 SGHVS, CDR2 FQNEAQ. Trimming stripped 10 bases from V and 3 bases from J, with 16 bases between.

The genes are TRBV14 and TRBJ2-1; 10 bases align to TRBD1. The CDR3 totals 16 residues. After removal of 4 bases from V and 4 bases from J, the junction contained 7 bases not matched to a gene. CDR1 is SGHDN, CDR2 FVKESK, per germline. In DNA form, the CDR3 reads TGTGCCAGCAGCCCTCCGGGACAGGGGCCTTACAATGAGCAGTTCTTC. It codes for CASSPPGQGPYNEQFF.

This rearrangement joins TRBV7-8 to TRBJ2-1; 7 positions match TRBD2. Germline CDR1 is SGHVS and CDR2 is FQNEAQ. The CDR3 is 15 residues long. The V segment lost 3 bases and the J segment 5 bases; nucleotides outside the gene matches: 7. The DNA for the CDR3 is TGTGCCAGCAGCTTTTCCGGGACTACCAACAATGAGCAGTTCTTC. Amino acid sequence: CASSFSGTTNNEQFF.

The chain carries TRBV19 and TRBJ1-4; D gene ambiguous. The CDR3 length is 17 residues. V was cut by 5 bases and J by 0 bases, with 16 bases left in between. Germline assignment: CDR1 LNHDA and CDR2 SQIVND (reference sequence). The CDR3 loop is CASSYGRQAATNEKLFF. The DNA of the CDR3 is TGTGCCAGTAGTTACGGTCGGCAGGCAGCAACTAATGAAAAACTGTTTTTT. The whole variable domain, remainder taken from reference TRBV19 and TRBJ1-4, is DGGITQSPKYLFRKEGQNVTLSCEQNLNHDAMYWYRQDPGQGLRLIYYSQIVNDFQKGDIAEGYSVSREKKESFPLTVTSAQKNPTAFYLCASSYGRQAATNEKLFFGSGTQLSVL.

The chain joins TRBV4-1 to TRBJ1-2; 10 bases match TRBD1. The CDR3 consists of 15 residues. CDR1 MGHRA and CDR2 YSYEKL come from the germline V gene. V was pared by 7 bases and J by 4 bases, with 9 bases of the junction left unmatched. The CDR3 is CASTGRDRGVYGYTF. In DNA form, the CDR3 reads TGCGCCAGCACTGGCAGGGACAGGGGCGTCTATGGCTACACCTTC.

This clone was observed a few times. This chain uses TRBV7-9 with TRBJ1-2; D is uncertain. This CDR3 has 14 residues. Germline lookup yields CDR1 SEHNR and CDR2 FQNEAQ (reference sequence). V was trimmed by 3 bases and J by 4 bases, leaving 12 bases between them. CDR3 nucleotide sequence: TGTGCCAGCAGCTTTCAACAGTCACCCTATGGCTACACCTTC. It translates to CASSFQQSPYGYTF.

This clone was seen a handful of times. The chain couples TRBV19 to TRBJ2-5; TRBD2 might be the D (5 bases). The germline V and J ends were trimmed by 1 base and 1 base, with 7 bases remaining between them. Germline V CDR1 and CDR2: LNHDA, SQIVND (reference sequence). The CDR3 is 14 residues long. DNA for the CDR3: TGTGCCAGTAGTATAGTTACTAGCCAAGAGACCCAGTACTTC. Its translation: CASSIVTSQETQYF.

The genes are TRBV19 and TRBJ1-1; D uncertain. The CDR3 length is 15 residues. Per the germline V gene, CDR1 is LNHDA and CDR2 is SQIVND (reference sequence). The V end lost 3 bases, the J end lost 5 bases, and 16 bases lay between the germline ends. CDR3 nucleotide sequence: TGTGCCAGTAGTATCGGGTTCCTTGGGTGGACTGAAGCTTTCTTT. It is translated as CASSIGFLGWTEAFF. Full variable domain (outside the CDR3, taken from reference TRBV19 and TRBJ1-1): DGGITQSPKYLFRKEGQNVTLSCEQNLNHDAMYWYRQDPGQGLRLIYYSQIVNDFQKGDIAEGYSVSREKKESFPLTVTSAQKNPTAFYLCASSIGFLGWTEAFFGQGTRLTVV.

The chain links TRBV19 to TRBJ1-2; 8 bases fit TRBD1. The germline V gene encodes CDR1 LNHDA and CDR2 SQIVND (reference sequence). The CDR3 consists of 13 residues. The junction had 6 bases not matched to a gene; V was cut back by 6 bases and J by 6 bases. CDR3 nucleotide sequence: TGTGCCAGTAGGACGGGACAGGCGAATGGCTACACCTTC. It encodes CASRTGQANGYTF. Supplemented by reference TRBV19 and TRBJ1-2, the full variable domain reads DGGITQSPKYLFRKEGQNVTLSCEQNLNHDAMYWYRQDPGQGLRLIYYSQIVNDFQKGDIAEGYSVSREKKESFPLTVTSAQKNPTAFYLCASRTGQANGYTFGSGTRLTVV.

The CDR3 loop is CASTTLSAPYEQYF. The CDR3 DNA follows: TGTGCCAGCACCACCCTCAGCGCTCCCTACGAGCAGTACTTC. This chain joins TRBV6-5 and TRBJ2-7; D is unclear. This CDR3 comprises 14 residues. V was shortened by 7 bases and J by 2 bases, with 15 bases between the two germline ends. Germline lookup yields CDR1 MNHEY and CDR2 SVGAGI.